Below are 14 T cell receptor beta chains sequenced from a single sample in a study of regulatory T cells in long-lasting Graves disease. Sample time point: newly diagnosed GD, antithyroid drugs for less than 3 months. Following extraction of RNA from PBMCs, that RNA was used to make the TCR library. The TCR beta library used iRepertoire HTBI primers with Arm-PCR amplification of CDR3. TCRdb used MiXCR to reprocess the multiplex PCR reads, holding one entry per CDR3 protein. The sample includes 300,000 to 400,000 distinct CDR3 sequences, about a sixth of them seen just once. The same sample was also studied in work on T cells in Graves' hyperthyroidism and ophthalmopathy.

The material sequenced was peripheral blood mononuclear cells (PBMCs), taken at new diagnosis, from a patient treated with antithyroid drugs. These receptors came from a man aged 35 to 55 with Graves disease.

Ten or more counts support this clonotype. This rearrangement joins TRBV2 to TRBJ1-1, with unresolved D. V lost 4 bases to trimming and J lost 5 bases, with 11 bases between them. CDR3 length equals 13 residues. CDR1 and CDR2 from the germline V gene are SNHLY and FYNNEI. CDR3 DNA: TGTGCCAGCAGTGTTAACCGGAAGACTGAAGCTTTCTTT. It codes for CASSVNRKTEAFF.

V usage is TRBV6-1 and J usage is TRBJ2-1; D unresolved. Trimming removed 6 bases from V and 9 bases from J, with 9 bases in between. The length of the CDR3 is 11 residues. Looked up from germline, CDR1 is MNHNS and CDR2 is SASEGT. This chain's CDR3 is CASRWSGEQFF. The CDR3 DNA reads as TGTGCCAGCAGGTGGTCGGGTGAGCAGTTCTTC.

This chain uses TRBV20-1 with TRBJ1-2; 10 nucleotides agree with TRBD1. Unmatched junction bases numbered 3, after V lost 3 bases and J lost 2 bases. CDR1 and CDR2 (germline): DFQATT, SNEGSKA (reference sequence). CDR3 size: 14 residues. The CDR3 DNA reads TGCAGTGCTAGGGCGGACAGGGGGAACTATGGCTACACCTTC. This translates into CSARADRGNYGYTF.

The V and J genes are TRBV6-1 and TRBJ2-2, with 8 bases lining up with TRBD1. From germline, CDR1 is MNHNS and CDR2 SASEGT. This CDR3 region has 15 residues. V trimming: 6 bases; J trimming: 5 bases; junction bases outside the gene matches: 8. CDR3 sequence: CASSRIGTGTGELFF. CDR3 in DNA: TGTGCCAGCAGCCGGATTGGGACAGGAACCGGGGAGCTGTTTTTT.

Ten or more counts support this clonotype. The DNA of the CDR3 is TGTGCCACCAGCAGAGGACGGATTCCCAATCAGCCCCAGCATTTT. It codes for CATSRGRIPNQPQHF. The gene calls are TRBV15 and TRBJ1-5, with D unclear. Germline CDR1 reads LNHNV; CDR2 reads YYDKDF (reference sequence). V dropped 1 base and J dropped 3 bases, with 10 bases sitting between them. The CDR3 runs to 15 residues.

This chain links TRBV5-1 with TRBJ2-2; D not resolved. The germline V gene has CDR1 SGHRS and CDR2 YFSETQ. The CDR3 has 13 amino acids. Trimming removed 1 base at V and 4 bases at J, with 5 bases between. CDR3 coding DNA: TGCGCCAGCAGCTTGAGTATCACCGGGGAGCTGTTTTTT. Translating gives CASSLSITGELFF.

The chain has TRBV9 and TRBJ2-3; D is ambiguous. This CDR3 is 13 amino acids long. Germline V gives CDR1 SGDLS, CDR2 YYNGEE. V gave up 0 bases and J gave up 6 bases, with 8 bases separating them. CDR3: CASSVAERDTQYF. In DNA, the CDR3 is TGTGCCAGCAGCGTAGCTGAGAGGGATACGCAGTATTTT.

This clonotype was seen at least ten times. V gene TRBV30 combines with J gene TRBJ2-7; D unclear. The CDR3 has 13 residues. Between the trimmed V and J ends, which lost 4 bases and 0 bases, there was a span of 10 bases. CDR1 is GTSNPN and CDR2 is SVGIG in the germline V gene (reference sequence). The chain's CDR3 is CAWIGRSSYEQYF. The CDR3, as DNA: TGTGCCTGGATTGGCAGGAGCTCCTACGAGCAGTACTTC.

This clonotype was picked up one time. A far larger clone is a single base away, which makes a read error likely. The chain combines TRBV28 with TRBJ2-1, with TRBD1 matching 9 bases. Germline V gene sequence: CDR1 MDHEN, CDR2 SYDVKM. The CDR3 spans 15 residues. J was trimmed by 10 bases and V by 6 bases; bases with no gene match: 13. CDR3 residues: CASRRTGAIAYEQFF. Written as DNA, the CDR3 is TGTGCCAGCAGGAGGACAGGGGCCATCGCCTACGAGCAGTTCTTC.

The chain links TRBV5-1 to TRBJ2-2; 11 nucleotides align to TRBD2. The V gene's germline CDR1 is SGHRS and CDR2 YFSETQ. With 0 bases clipped from V and 6 bases from J, the junction kept 7 bases outside the gene matches. CDR3 length equals 17 residues. CDR3 loop: CASSLVSGGETPGELFF. The DNA for the CDR3 is TGCGCCAGCAGCTTGGTTAGCGGGGGGGAGACCCCCGGGGAGCTGTTTTTT.

This clonotype was seen many times. The chain carries TRBV5-1 and TRBJ1-5; D is possibly TRBD1 (5 bases). Trimming took 7 bases from V and 2 from J, leaving 13 bases between them. Germline loops: CDR1 SGHRS, CDR2 YFSETQ. The CDR3 consists of 14 residues. This CDR3 reads CASAPGGGNQPQHF. In nucleotides, the CDR3 is TGCGCCAGCGCCCCTGGGGGGGGCAATCAGCCCCAGCATTTT. Based on the CDR3 plus reference TRBV5-1 and TRBJ1-5, the full variable domain is KAGVTQTPRYLIKTRGQQVTLSCSPISGHRSVSWYQQTPGQGLQFLFEYFSETQRNKGNFPGRFSGRQFSNSRSEMNVSTLELGDSALYLCASAPGGGNQPQHFGDGTRLSIL.

This clonotype was detected ten times or more. The chain employs TRBV11-2 and TRBJ2-1, with D tentatively TRBD1 (6 bases). The CDR3 runs 13 residues. The germline gives CDR1 SGHAT, CDR2 FQNNGV. V dropped 5 bases and J dropped 3 bases, with 8 bases sitting between them. CDR3 protein: CASSLGHYNEQFF. As DNA, the CDR3 is TGTGCCAGCAGCCTGGGACACTACAATGAGCAGTTCTTC.

This clonotype was counted many times. CDR3 protein: CASSLGSPGQGPYEQYF. For the CDR3, the DNA is TGCGCCAGCAGTCTGGGTTCTCCGGGACAGGGCCCCTACGAGCAGTACTTC. The chain employs TRBV5-1 and TRBJ2-7; 9 bases are a match to TRBD1. The CDR3 totals 17 residues. Germline CDR1 is SGHRS and CDR2 is YFSETQ. Trimming at V came to 5 bases and at J to 2 bases, leaving 14 bases not matched to a gene.

The table lists this clonotype with a few counts. This chain links TRBV2 with TRBJ1-4; 8 bases agree with TRBD1. CDR1 and CDR2 from the germline V gene are SNHLY and FYNNEI. Trimming took 3 bases from V and 6 from J; bases not matched to a gene: 3. The CDR3 extends over 14 amino acids. As DNA, the CDR3 is TGTGCCAGCAGTGAGGGCAGGGGGCATGAAAAACTGTTTTTT. Translating gives CASSEGRGHEKLFF.